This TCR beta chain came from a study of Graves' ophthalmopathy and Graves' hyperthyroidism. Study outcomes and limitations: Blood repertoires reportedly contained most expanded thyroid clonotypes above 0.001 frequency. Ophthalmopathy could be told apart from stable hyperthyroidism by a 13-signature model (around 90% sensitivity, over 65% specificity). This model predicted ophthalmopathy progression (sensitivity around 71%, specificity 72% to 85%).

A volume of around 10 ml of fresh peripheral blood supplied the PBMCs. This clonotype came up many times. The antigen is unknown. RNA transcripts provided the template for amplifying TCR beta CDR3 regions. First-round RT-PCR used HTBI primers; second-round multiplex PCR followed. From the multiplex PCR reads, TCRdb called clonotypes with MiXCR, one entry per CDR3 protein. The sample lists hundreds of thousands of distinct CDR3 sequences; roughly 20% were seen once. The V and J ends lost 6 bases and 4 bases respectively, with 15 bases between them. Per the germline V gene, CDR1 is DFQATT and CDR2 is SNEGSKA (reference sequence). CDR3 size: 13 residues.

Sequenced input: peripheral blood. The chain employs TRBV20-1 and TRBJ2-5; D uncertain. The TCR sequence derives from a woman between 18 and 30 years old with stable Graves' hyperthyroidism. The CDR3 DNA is TGCAGTGCCCCGGGTGGTTGGCCAGAGACCCAGTACTTC. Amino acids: CSAPGGWPETQYF.